A selection of T cell receptor beta chains follows, all from one sample in a study of shared clonotypes between healthy human individuals. TCRdb's table, derived via immunoSEQ multiplex PCR, lists solely in-frame clones and lacks some. The data contain about 1 million clones, about 70% of them singletons. The sample comprised memory CD4+ T cells sorted from blood. The receptors originated from a man aged 18 to 29 in good health. Both conserved end residues are part of each CDR3. The D gene is left open where the match is weak. Only some rows state a clone size, as once, few, many or a class for expanded clones.

clone size	V gene	D gene	J gene	CDR3 DNA	CDR3 protein
-	TRBV10-3	TRBD1	TRBJ1-6	TGTGCCATCAAGAAGGACAGGGGGCTTAATTCACCCCTCCACTTT	CAIKKDRGLNSPLHF
few	TRBV7-9	-	TRBJ2-7	TGTGCCAGCAGCTTAAAAACAGGTGGGCCTCCCTACGAGCAGTACTTC	CASSLKTGGPPYEQYF
-	TRBV28	-	TRBJ2-1	TGTGCCAGCAGCCTGGCTTATGAGCAGTTCTTC	CASSLAYEQFF
-	TRBV2	TRBD2	TRBJ2-1	TGTGCCAGCAGAGCGGGGGGGTACAATGAGCAGTTCTTC	CASRAGGYNEQFF
-	TRBV7-2	TRBD2	TRBJ2-7	TGTGCCAGCAGCACCCGGACTAGCGGGAGTAACGAGCAGTACTTC	CASSTRTSGSNEQYF
-	TRBV19	-	TRBJ1-6	TGTGCCAGTAGTATAGACGCAGGTTCACCCCTCCACTTT	CASSIDAGSPLHF
-	TRBV6-1	-	TRBJ1-4	TGTGCCAGCTCCCCCGGTTCAACTAATGAAAAACTGTTTTTT	CASSPGSTNEKLFF
-	TRBV19	-	TRBJ2-1	TGTGCCAGTAGTATGATAGGGAATGAGCAGTTCTTC	CASSMIGNEQFF
-	TRBV11-2	-	TRBJ2-1	TGTGCCAGCAGCTCTGAGCCTTCACGCTCCTACAATGAGCAGTTCTTC	CASSSEPSRSYNEQFF
-	TRBV5-6	-	TRBJ1-2	TGTGCCAGCAGCTTGAAGTTGGGGGCGGACACCTTC	CASSLKLGADTF
-	TRBV18	-	TRBJ2-2	TGTGCCAGCTCACCAGGGGGCAGGGACACCGGGGAGCTGTTTTTT	CASSPGGRDTGELFF
-	TRBV6-1	-	TRBJ1-2	TGTGCCAGCAGACGCTCCCGAGACTATGGCTACACCTTC	CASRRSRDYGYTF
-	TRBV4-1	-	TRBJ1-3	TGCGCCAGCAGCCAAGAGGCGCGGCAGGGTTATGGAAACACCATATATTTT	CASSQEARQGYGNTIYF
few	TRBV28	-	TRBJ1-5	TGTGCCAGCAGGGGGGCAGTGGTTCAGCCCCAGCATTTT	CASRGAVVQPQHF
-	TRBV29-1	-	TRBJ1-1	TGCAGCGCCAGCGAAATGAAGGGCACTGAAGCTTTCTTT	CSASEMKGTEAFF
-	TRBV7-2	-	TRBJ2-3	TGTGCCAGCAGCTTAGGTCTGCGGGGTACGCAGTATTTT	CASSLGLRGTQYF
-	TRBV15	-	TRBJ2-2	TGTGCCACCCGCACAGGGCACACCGGGGAGCTGTTTTTT	CATRTGHTGELFF
-	TRBV30	-	TRBJ2-7	TGTGCCTGGAGTGAGGCCTACGAGCAGTACTTC	CAWSEAYEQYF
few	TRBV30	-	TRBJ1-4	TGTGCCTGGAGTGTACAAGGGGCTAATGAAAAACTGTTTTTT	CAWSVQGANEKLFF
-	TRBV30	-	TRBJ2-3	TGTGCCTGGAGTGTATTGGATTACAGGGAGGTTTCAACAGATACGCAGTATTTT	CAWSVLDYREVSTDTQYF
-	TRBV7-2	TRBD2	TRBJ2-1	TGTGCCAGCAGCTTAAACGGGCGGGAGAGGGATGAGCAGTTCTTC	CASSLNGRERDEQFF
-	TRBV7-5	-	TRBJ1-1	TGTGCCAGAGGCACCGGGCCCCCGAACACTGAAGCTTTCTTT	CARGTGPPNTEAFF
many	TRBV12-5	TRBD2	TRBJ2-5	TGTGCTAGTGGTTTGGTACTCGGTAGCGGGTTACAAGAGACCCAGTACTTC	CASGLVLGSGLQETQYF
few	TRBV5-1	TRBD1	TRBJ2-6	TGCGCCAGCAGAGATAGGGACAGGGGGTTCTCTGGGGCCAACGTCCTGACTTTC	CASRDRDRGFSGANVLTF